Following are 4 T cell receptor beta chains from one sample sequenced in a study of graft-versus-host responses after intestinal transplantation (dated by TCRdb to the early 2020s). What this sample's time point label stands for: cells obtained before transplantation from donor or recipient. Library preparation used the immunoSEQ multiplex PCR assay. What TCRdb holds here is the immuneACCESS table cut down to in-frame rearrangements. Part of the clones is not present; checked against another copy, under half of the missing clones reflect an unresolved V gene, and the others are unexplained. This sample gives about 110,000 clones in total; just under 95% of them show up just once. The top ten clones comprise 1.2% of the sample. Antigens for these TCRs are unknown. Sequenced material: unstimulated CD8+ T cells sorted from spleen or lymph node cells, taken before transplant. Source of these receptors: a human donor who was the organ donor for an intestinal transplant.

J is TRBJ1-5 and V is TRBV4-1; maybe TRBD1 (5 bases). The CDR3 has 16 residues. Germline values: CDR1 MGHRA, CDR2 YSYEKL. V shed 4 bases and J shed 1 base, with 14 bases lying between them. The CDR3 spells CASSLGGHGSNQPQHF. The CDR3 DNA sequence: TGCGCCAGCAGCCTAGGAGGACATGGGAGCAATCAGCCCCAGCATTTT.

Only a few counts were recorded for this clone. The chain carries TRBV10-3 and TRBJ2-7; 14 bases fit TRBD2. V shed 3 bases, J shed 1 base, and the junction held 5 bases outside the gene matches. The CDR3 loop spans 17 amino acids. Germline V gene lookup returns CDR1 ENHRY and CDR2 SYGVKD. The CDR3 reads CAISDGLAGGSSYEQYF. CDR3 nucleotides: TGTGCCATCAGTGACGGACTAGCGGGAGGATCATCCTACGAGCAGTACTTC.

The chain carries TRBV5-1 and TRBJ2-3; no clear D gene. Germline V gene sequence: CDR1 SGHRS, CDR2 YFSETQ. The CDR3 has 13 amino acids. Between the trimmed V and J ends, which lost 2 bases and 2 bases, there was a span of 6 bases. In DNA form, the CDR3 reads TGCGCCAGCAGCTTAAAAGCCACAGATACGCAGTATTTT. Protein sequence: CASSLKATDTQYF.

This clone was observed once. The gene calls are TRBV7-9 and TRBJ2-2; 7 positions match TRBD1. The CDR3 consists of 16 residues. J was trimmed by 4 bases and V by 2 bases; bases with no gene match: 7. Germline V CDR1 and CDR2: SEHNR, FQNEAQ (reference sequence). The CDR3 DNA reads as TGTGCCAGCAGCTTACCCCCGGGACAGATCACCGGGGAGCTGTTTTTT. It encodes CASSLPPGQITGELFF. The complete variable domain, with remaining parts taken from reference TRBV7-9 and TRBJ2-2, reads DTGVSQNPRHKITKRGQNVTFRCDPISEHNRLYWYRQTLGQGPEFLTYFQNEAQLEKSRLLSDRFSAERPKGSFSTLEIQRTEQGDSAMYLCASSLPPGQITGELFFGEGSRLTVL.